Below, 13 T cell receptor beta chains from the same sample are listed, as sequenced in a study of OX40 agonist ivuxolimab in advanced cancers. Clones were read by immunoSEQ multiplex PCR, and TCRdb kept only the in-frame ones, dropping some. The table shows more than 85,000 clones, with roughly 89% occurring only once. The source material was CD4+ or CD8+ T cells sorted from blood, sampled in a trial of the OX40 agonist ivuxolimab. These receptors originate from an adult with an advanced solid tumor such as melanoma, head and neck, liver or kidney cancer.

This chain joins TRBV5-4 and TRBJ1-3; tentatively, D is TRBD1 (6 bases). The CDR3 loop spans 16 amino acids. Trimming pared 0 bases from V and 0 bases from J, leaving 10 bases between. From germline, CDR1 is SGHNT and CDR2 YYREEE (reference sequence). This CDR3 reads CASSLGGQSSGNTIYF. CDR3 DNA: TGTGCCAGCAGCTTGGGAGGACAGAGCTCTGGAAACACCATATATTTT.

CDR3 sequence (DNA): TGTGCCAGCAGCTTGATAGCGACACCTGGGGGGCAGTTCTTC. Its protein product is CASSLIATPGGQFF. The V and J genes are TRBV5-4 and TRBJ2-1; either TRBD1 or TRBD2 may fit D (5 bases each). V was trimmed by 1 base and J by 12 bases, leaving 17 bases between them. Per the germline V gene, CDR1 is SGHNT and CDR2 is YYREEE (reference sequence). The CDR3 consists of 14 residues.

V is TRBV5-4 and J is TRBJ1-4, with D possibly being TRBD1 (6 bases). V gave up 6 bases and J gave up 0 bases, with 9 bases separating them. The germline V gene encodes CDR1 SGHNT and CDR2 YYREEE (reference sequence). The CDR3 contains 14 residues. DNA for the CDR3: TGTGCCAGCAAGGAGGGGGCAACTAATGAAAAACTGTTTTTT. As protein: CASKEGATNEKLFF.

This sequence joins TRBV28 and TRBJ1-2, with D possibly being TRBD1 (6 bases). Germline CDR1 is MDHEN and CDR2 is SYDVKM. The CDR3 has 14 amino acids. V was trimmed by 10 bases and J by 1 base, leaving 16 bases between them. The CDR3 sequence is CATTQTGYNYGYTF. CDR3 DNA sequence: TGTGCCACCACCCAGACAGGTTATAACTATGGCTACACCTTC.

The V and J genes are TRBV28 and TRBJ1-1; D gene unclear. V gave up 5 bases and J gave up 2 bases, with 12 bases separating them. Germline CDR1 is MDHEN and CDR2 is SYDVKM. This CDR3 region has 14 residues. Here the CDR3 DNA reads TGTGCCAGCAGTGGCGTAAGGGTCAACACTGAAGCTTTCTTT. Translating it yields CASSGVRVNTEAFF.

This clone was recorded once. The rearrangement links TRBV5-4 to TRBJ1-3; a possible D gene is TRBD1 (6 bases). Deletions cut 0 bases from V and 0 bases from J, with 13 bases between. This CDR3 is 17 amino acids long. Germline values: CDR1 SGHNT, CDR2 YYREEE (reference sequence). The CDR3 nucleotides are TGTGCCAGCAGCTTGGAGGGGGGCGTCCTCTCTGGAAACACCATATATTTT. This sequence encodes CASSLEGGVLSGNTIYF.

The chain has TRBV6-5 and TRBJ2-7, with D unclear. The V end was cut by 4 bases, the J end by 0 bases, with 13 bases between. The CDR3 is 15 amino acids. Looked up from germline, CDR1 is MNHEY and CDR2 is SVGAGI. Written as DNA, the CDR3 is TGTGCCAGCAGTTCGAACGGGTTTAGCTCCTACGAGCAGTACTTC. This encodes CASSSNGFSSYEQYF.

This clone was counted only a few times. The chain joins TRBV29-1 to TRBJ1-1; D uncertain. Trimming removed 4 bases from V and 11 bases from J, with 14 bases in between. This CDR3 spans 11 amino acids. Per germline, CDR1 SQVTM and CDR2 ANQGSEA. The CDR3 protein is CSVGVEARAFF. The CDR3 region has the DNA TGCAGCGTTGGAGTAGAGGCTCGGGCTTTCTTT.

V is TRBV7-2 and J is TRBJ1-2, with D unresolved. Per germline, CDR1 SGHTA and CDR2 FQGNSA. The V end was cut by 0 bases, the J end by 0 bases, with 11 bases between. CDR3 length: 16 residues. CDR3 DNA sequence: TGTGCCAGCAGCTTAGCGCCGCGTAGGGCTAACTATGGCTACACCTTC. Its protein product is CASSLAPRRANYGYTF.

The chain employs TRBV7-2 and TRBJ1-2, with 8 nucleotides matching TRBD1. The CDR3 totals 14 residues. The V gene's germline CDR1 is SGHTA and CDR2 FQGNSA. With V trimmed by 1 base and J by 8 bases, 6 bases remained unmatched. CDR3 sequence (DNA): TGTGCCAGCAGCTTAGGGCAGGGGGCGAGGGGCTACACCTTC. Residues: CASSLGQGARGYTF. The full variable domain, rest sourced from reference TRBV7-2 and TRBJ1-2, is GAGVSQSPSNKVTEKGKDVELRCDPISGHTALYWYRQSLGQGLEFLIYFQGNSAPDKSGLPSDRFSAERTGGSVSTLTIQRTQQEDSAVYLCASSLGQGARGYTFGSGTRLTVV.

The genes are TRBV7-8 and TRBJ2-1; D perhaps matches TRBD2 (5 bases). Looked up from germline, CDR1 is SGHVS and CDR2 is FQNEAQ. The CDR3 extends over 15 amino acids. Between the trimmed V and J ends, which lost 5 bases and 7 bases, there was a span of 18 bases. Written as DNA, the CDR3 is TGTGCCAGCAGCCTCCGAGCGGACCCCGGGAATGAGCAGTTCTTC. This encodes CASSLRADPGNEQFF.

The CDR3 protein is CASSYLPGLQETQYF. CDR3 DNA: TGTGCCAGCAGTTACTTACCGGGTCTACAAGAGACCCAGTACTTC. The rearrangement uses TRBV6-5 and TRBJ2-5; no reliable D call. The V gene's germline CDR1 is MNHEY and CDR2 SVGAGI. Trimming removed 1 base at V and 2 bases at J, with 11 bases between. There are 15 residues in the CDR3.

This clone was picked up one time. The chain recombines TRBV5-1 with TRBJ2-2, with D tentatively TRBD2 (6 bases). CDR1 and CDR2 from the germline V gene are SGHRS and YFSETQ. This CDR3 region has 18 residues. The V end lost 3 bases, the J end lost 4 bases, and 22 bases lay between the germline ends. This CDR3 reads CASSSRERIRGGTGELFF. The CDR3 coding sequence is TGCGCCAGCAGCTCCCGGGAGCGGATCCGAGGAGGCACCGGGGAGCTGTTTTTT.